Sequencing of this T cell receptor (beta chain) was carried out in a study of T cell responses to AZD1222 COVID-19 vaccine. Points from the study as a whole: Two AZD1222 doses significantly raised spike-specific TCR breadth and depth over controls. The number of AZD1222 recipients seropositive at baseline was only six.

Of note for this clone: Its antigen is not known.

Germline-derived CDR1 and CDR2 are MDHEN and SYDVKM. The germline V and J ends were trimmed by 4 bases and 5 bases, with 24 bases remaining between them. This CDR3 is built from 18 residues. Sequenced by immunoSEQ multiplex PCR; TCRdb stores in-frame clones only, minus some. The sample has roughly 140,000 clones, approximately 86% seen once. The source of this sequence is an adult in good health. The sequences come from peripheral blood, collected on day 0 of AZD1222 vaccination. This chain connects TRBV28 to TRBJ2-1; tentatively, D is TRBD1 (5 bases). CDR3: CASSYLFRITRQHNEQFF. In DNA form, the CDR3 reads TGTGCCAGCAGTTACCTTTTCCGGATAACCAGACAGCACAATGAGCAGTTCTTC.